Below, 2 T cell receptor beta chains from the same sample are listed, as sequenced in a study of blood T cells in healthy people across ages. Combining a sample-barcoded 5' primer with a J-beta primer mix, a second PCR ran for about 7 to 12 cycles. MiXCR, applied by TCRdb to the 5' RACE reads, yields one record per CDR3 protein. This table holds roughly 900,000 distinct CDR3 sequences, more than 25% found once. The sequenced sample consisted of blood. The receptors stem from a woman older than 75 in good health.

In its sample, this clonotype was seen a few times. The chain recombines TRBV2 with TRBJ1-2; D is unclear. V was clipped by 2 bases and J by 0 bases, with 10 bases between them. Germline V CDR1 and CDR2: SNHLY, FYNNEI. The CDR3 consists of 15 residues. The CDR3 protein is CASSESHLPNYGYTF. CDR3 sequence (DNA): TGTGCCAGCAGTGAATCCCACCTTCCTAACTATGGCTACACCTTC.

This clonotype was counted many times. This chain uses TRBV6-1 with TRBJ2-3; TRBD2 agrees at 8 bases. The germline gives CDR1 MNHNS, CDR2 SASEGT. V lost 5 bases, J lost 0 bases, and 16 bases stayed unmatched. CDR3 length: 19 residues. The CDR3 DNA sequence: TGTGCCAGCAGTCGAAGGGTAGCGGGGAATCTTCTAAGCACAGATACGCAGTATTTT. It codes for CASSRRVAGNLLSTDTQYF.